Below, 5 T cell receptor beta chains from the same sample are listed, as sequenced in a study of blood T cell repertoires in COVID-19. Data came from immunoSEQ multiplex PCR; TCRdb stores just in-frame clones and leaves some out. The data show about 260,000 clones, with roughly 86% seen just once and roughly 9.8% held by the top ten. Material: peripheral blood. Receptors were obtained from a man aged 35 to 55 who had recovered from COVID-19.

The rearrangement joins TRBV7-2 to TRBJ2-5; 10 bases line up with TRBD2. Trimming cost V 3 bases and J 4 bases; bases outside gene matches: 5. CDR3 length: 15 amino acids. Germline V gives CDR1 SGHTA, CDR2 FQGNSA. The CDR3, as DNA: TGTGCCAGCAGCTTCCGACTAGCGGGCCCAGAGACCCAGTACTTC. It specifies CASSFRLAGPETQYF. Complete variable domain (other parts from reference TRBV7-2 and TRBJ2-5): GAGVSQSPSNKVTEKGKDVELRCDPISGHTALYWYRQSLGQGLEFLIYFQGNSAPDKSGLPSDRFSAERTGGSVSTLTIQRTQQEDSAVYLCASSFRLAGPETQYFGPGTRLLVL.

This chain connects TRBV21-1 to TRBJ2-3; the table calls TRBD1, which could not be checked here. TRBV21-1 is a documented pseudogene. CDR3 length: 14 amino acids. Written as DNA, the CDR3 is TGTGCCAGCGGACAGGGACAGGGGGAAGATACGCAGTATTTT. This translates into CASGQGQGEDTQYF.

A remark on this clone: The identical CDR3 is also encoded by other nucleotide sequences in the sample. The chain combines TRBV29-1 with TRBJ2-7; TRBD2 aligns across 13 bases. CDR3 length equals 13 residues. Losses at the gene ends were 4 bases for V and 5 bases for J; bases not matched to a gene: 2. The germline CDR1 and CDR2 sequences are SQVTM and ANQGSEA. DNA for the CDR3: TGCAGCGTTGGACTAGCGGGGGGCCACGAGCAGTACTTC. Protein: CSVGLAGGHEQYF.

The chain carries TRBV19 and TRBJ2-3, with 9 bases aligning to TRBD2. The CDR3 totals 15 residues. The trim removed 7 bases at V and 3 bases at J, leaving 8 bases unmatched. Germline V gene lookup returns CDR1 LNHDA and CDR2 SQIVND (reference sequence). The DNA of the CDR3 is TGTGCCAGTAAGAGGGGGACTAGCTGGACAGATACGCAGTATTTT. Translation: CASKRGTSWTDTQYF.

V is TRBV5-1 and J is TRBJ2-7, with D uncertain. Germline CDR1 reads SGHRS; CDR2 reads YFSETQ. V lost 3 bases to trimming and J lost 0 bases, with 7 bases between them. This CDR3 region has 13 residues. The CDR3 is CASSSPLSYEQYF. The CDR3 nucleotides read TGCGCCAGCAGCTCCCCTCTCTCCTACGAGCAGTACTTC. Based on the CDR3 plus reference TRBV5-1 and TRBJ2-7, the full variable domain is KAGVTQTPRYLIKTRGQQVTLSCSPISGHRSVSWYQQTPGQGLQFLFEYFSETQRNKGNFPGRFSGRQFSNSRSEMNVSTLELGDSALYLCASSSPLSYEQYFGPGTRLTVT.